This is a list of T cell receptor beta chains from one sample in a study of T cell changes during pregnancy in multiple sclerosis. Using immunoSEQ multiplex PCR, the repertoire was profiled, and TCRdb retains in-frame clones only, with some absent. Of tens of thousands of clones listed, just over 90% are singletons. Sequenced material: CD8+ T cells from peripheral blood mononuclear cells, taken in the second trimester of pregnancy. These TCRs come from a female donor with multiple sclerosis, enrolled in a pregnancy study. Both conserved end residues are part of each CDR3. A D gene is named only where the DNA matches it firmly. Expanded clones get a size class; other rows say once, few or many, or leave the size out.

v_call	j_call	d_call	clone_size	cdr3_nt	cdr3_aa
TRBV7-9	TRBJ2-7	TRBD2	NA	TGTGCCAGCAGCTATCCGGGGGGTTTCTTCGCCTACGAGCAGTACTTC	CASSYPGGFFAYEQYF
TRBV27	TRBJ2-1	TRBD2	NA	TGTGCCAGCAGCCCCCTGACTAGCGGAACAAACAATGAGCAGTTCTTC	CASSPLTSGTNNEQFF
TRBV27	TRBJ2-7	NA	NA	TGTGCCAGCAGTTTATCTACAGGGTCTCTTATATCCGAGCAGTACTTC	CASSLSTGSLISEQYF
TRBV9	TRBJ1-2	TRBD1	NA	TGTGCCAGCAGCCCGTCACAGGGGGGCTATGGCTACACCTTC	CASSPSQGGYGYTF
TRBV28	TRBJ1-1	NA	NA	TGTGCCAGCAGTTTAGCTATCTACGTTGTACAAACAAGAATCTTCTTGGGCGCCACTGAAGCTTTCTTT	CASSLAIYVVQTRIFLGATEAFF
TRBV9	TRBJ1-1	NA	NA	TGTGCCAGCAGCGTCGGGGGAGACACTGAAGCTTTCTTT	CASSVGGDTEAFF
TRBV2	TRBJ2-5	TRBD2	NA	TGTGCCAGCAGTGCACCACTAGCGGGAGGGCTGGAGACCCAGTACTTC	CASSAPLAGGLETQYF
TRBV27	TRBJ2-5	TRBD2	NA	TGTGCCAGTGGACTAGCGGGACTGGAACAAGAGACCCAGTACTTC	CASGLAGLEQETQYF
TRBV4-1	TRBJ1-1	TRBD1	NA	TGCGCCAGCAGTTTCCTAGCGGGACAGGGGGATACTGAAGCTTTCTTT	CASSFLAGQGDTEAFF
TRBV4-3	TRBJ2-3	TRBD2	NA	TGCGCCAGCAGCCAACCCGGGACTAGCGGAAGCACAGATACGCAGTATTTT	CASSQPGTSGSTDTQYF
TRBV29-1	TRBJ2-3	NA	NA	TGCAGCGTCGGGATACAGGGTCCAGATACGCAGTATTTT	CSVGIQGPDTQYF
TRBV4-1	TRBJ2-1	TRBD2	NA	TGCGCCAGCAGCCAAGGTAGCGGGACTTACAATGAGCAGTTCTTC	CASSQGSGTYNEQFF
TRBV29-1	TRBJ1-1	NA	few	TGCAGCGTTGAGCCCTACGGAGCTTTCTTT	CSVEPYGAFF
TRBV18	TRBJ2-1	NA	NA	TGTGCCAGCTCACCAGAAGGAGTAAACTACCTAGACAATGAGCAGTTCTTC	CASSPEGVNYLDNEQFF
TRBV30	TRBJ2-2	NA	few	TGTGCCTGGACCTTGACAGGAATCACCGGGGAGCTGTTTTTT	CAWTLTGITGELFF
TRBV9	TRBJ2-7	NA	NA	TGTGCCAGCAGCGTAGCTGGGGGGACCTACGAGCAGTACTTC	CASSVAGGTYEQYF
TRBV19	TRBJ1-1	NA	NA	TGTGCCAGTACCCCAAACCCAGGGGACGACACTGAAGCTTTCTTT	CASTPNPGDDTEAFF
TRBV9	TRBJ1-2	TRBD1	NA	TGTGCCAGCAGCCCGCACTTAACAGGGGTGGGGGGCTACACCTTC	CASSPHLTGVGGYTF
TRBV5-4	TRBJ2-3	TRBD2	NA	TGTGCCAGCAGCCACAAAAGCGGGACTAGCGGGAGGGCCACAGATACGCAGTATTTT	CASSHKSGTSGRATDTQYF
TRBV27	TRBJ2-7	TRBD1	NA	TGTGCCAGCAGTCCCTCAGTGGGACAGGGGGCCTACGAGCAGTACTTC	CASSPSVGQGAYEQYF
TRBV2	TRBJ2-7	NA	once	TGTGCCAGCGTGAGGGTGGGCTACGAGCAGTACTTC	CASVRVGYEQYF
TRBV7-9	TRBJ2-7	NA	NA	TGTGCCAGCAGCTTAGGCGCATCCTACGAGCAGTACTTC	CASSLGASYEQYF
TRBV7-9	TRBJ2-2	NA	once	TGTGCCAGCAGCTCGTCTGTCATAGTAGCGGAGAACACCGGGGAGCTGTTTTTT	CASSSSVIVAENTGELFF